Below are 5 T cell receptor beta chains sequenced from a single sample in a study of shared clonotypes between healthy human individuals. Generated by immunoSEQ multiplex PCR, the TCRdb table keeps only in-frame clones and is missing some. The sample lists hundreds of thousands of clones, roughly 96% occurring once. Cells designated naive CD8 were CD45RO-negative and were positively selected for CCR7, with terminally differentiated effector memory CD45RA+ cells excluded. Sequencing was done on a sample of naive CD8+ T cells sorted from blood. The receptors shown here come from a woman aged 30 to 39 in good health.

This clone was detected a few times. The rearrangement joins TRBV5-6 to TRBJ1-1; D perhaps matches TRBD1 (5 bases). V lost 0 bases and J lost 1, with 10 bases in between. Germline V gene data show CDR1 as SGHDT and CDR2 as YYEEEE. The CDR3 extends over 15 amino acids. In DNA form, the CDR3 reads TGTGCCAGCAGCTTGGAACGGGACGGGAACACTGAAGCTTTCTTT. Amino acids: CASSLERDGNTEAFF.

The CDR3 region is CSVEDGTETTDTQYF. DNA for the CDR3: TGCAGCGTTGAAGATGGGACAGAAACCACAGATACGCAGTATTTT. The chain links TRBV29-1 to TRBJ2-3; the match to TRBD1 covers 7 bases. The CDR3 totals 15 residues. Germline V gives CDR1 SQVTM, CDR2 ANQGSEA. V lost 0 bases to trimming and J lost 2 bases; unmatched junction nucleotides: 5.

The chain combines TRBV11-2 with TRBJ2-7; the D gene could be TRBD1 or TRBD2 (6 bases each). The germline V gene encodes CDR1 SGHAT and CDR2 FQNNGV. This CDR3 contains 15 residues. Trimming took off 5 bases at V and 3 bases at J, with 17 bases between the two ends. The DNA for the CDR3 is TGTGCCAGCAGCCACAGACGGGGGCGTAACTACGAGCAGTACTTC. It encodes CASSHRRGRNYEQYF.

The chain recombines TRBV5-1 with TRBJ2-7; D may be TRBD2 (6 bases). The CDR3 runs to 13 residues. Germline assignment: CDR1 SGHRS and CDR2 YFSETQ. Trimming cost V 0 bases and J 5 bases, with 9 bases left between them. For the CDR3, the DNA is TGCGCCAGCAGCTTGGGACTAGGGGACGAGCAGTACTTC. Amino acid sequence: CASSLGLGDEQYF.

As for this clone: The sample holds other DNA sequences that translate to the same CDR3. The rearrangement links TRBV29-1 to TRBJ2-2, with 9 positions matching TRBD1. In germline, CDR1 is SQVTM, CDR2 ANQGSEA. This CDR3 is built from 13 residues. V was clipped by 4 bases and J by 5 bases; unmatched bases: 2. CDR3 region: CSVAGTGTGELFF. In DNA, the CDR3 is TGCAGCGTTGCTGGGACAGGGACCGGGGAGCTGTTTTTT.